These 28 T cell receptor beta chains were all obtained from the same sample, sequenced in a study of OX40 agonist ivuxolimab in advanced cancers. This table comes from immunoSEQ multiplex PCR, and its TCRdb copy is limited to in-frame clones, with some not included. This table holds 48,000 or so clones, approximately 88% found once. The material was CD4+ or CD8+ T cells sorted from blood, obtained in a trial of the OX40 agonist ivuxolimab. The receptors originated from an adult with an advanced solid tumor such as melanoma, head and neck, liver or kidney cancer.

This sequence joins TRBV4-2 and TRBJ2-2; D remains ambiguous. CDR1 is LGHNA and CDR2 is YNFKEQ in the germline V gene. Between the trimmed V and J ends, which lost 1 base and 7 bases, there was a span of 13 bases. CDR3 size: 15 residues. The CDR3 is CASSQVAWVSGELFF. In DNA, the CDR3 is TGTGCCAGCAGCCAAGTGGCCTGGGTTAGCGGGGAGCTGTTTTTT.

This chain uses TRBV5-4 with TRBJ2-1; D possibly matches TRBD1 or TRBD2 (5 bases each). The germline gives CDR1 SGHNT, CDR2 YYREEE (reference sequence). The CDR3 extends over 14 amino acids. V shed 0 bases and J shed 8 bases, with 12 bases lying between them. The DNA for the CDR3 is TGTGCCAGCAGCTTGGTGGCTAGCAGGGATGAGCAGTTCTTC. This sequence encodes CASSLVASRDEQFF.

The rearrangement joins TRBV7-2 to TRBJ2-1; D ambiguous. CDR3 size: 15 residues. Trimming took 0 bases from V and 0 from J, leaving 6 bases between them. Germline loops: CDR1 SGHTA, CDR2 FQGNSA. The CDR3: CASSLAYGSYNEQFF. In DNA, the CDR3 is TGTGCCAGCAGCTTAGCGTACGGCTCCTACAATGAGCAGTTCTTC.

Notes on this clone: One end of the junction does not line up with germline, which may come from a read error. The genes are TRBV7-7 and TRBJ2-7, with D possibly being TRBD2 (7 bases). The CDR3 consists of 15 residues. Germline assignment: CDR1 SSHAT and CDR2 FNYEAQ (reference sequence). The CDR3 coding sequence is TGTGCTAGCAGCCCCGGGGAGGGGGTGGCGTACGAGCAGTACTTC. It translates to CASSPGEGVAYEQYF.

The chain has TRBV29-1 and TRBJ2-3, with TRBD1 matching over 9 bases. After removal of 8 bases from V and 6 bases from J, the junction contained 6 bases not matched to a gene. The CDR3 has 12 residues. Germline V gene data show CDR1 as SQVTM and CDR2 as ANQGSEA. For the CDR3, the DNA is TGCAGCACGGGACAGGGAGCCGATACGCAGTATTTT. Amino acid sequence: CSTGQGADTQYF.

This clone has only a few counts. V is TRBV27 and J is TRBJ2-3; unclear D gene. V was shortened by 4 bases and J by 2 bases, with 16 bases between the two germline ends. CDR1 is MNHEY, CDR2 SMNVEV, per germline (reference sequence). This CDR3 region has 16 residues. The CDR3 coding sequence is TGTGCCAGCAGTTCTGAAGACTGGCCAAACACAGATACGCAGTATTTT. It encodes CASSSEDWPNTDTQYF.

The rearrangement links TRBV2 to TRBJ1-1; the D is unclear. V was shortened by 8 bases and J by 0 bases, with 10 bases between the two germline ends. In germline, CDR1 is SNHLY, CDR2 FYNNEI. This CDR3 is built from 13 residues. As DNA, the CDR3 is TGTGCCAGCTCTAACAGAATGAACACTGAAGCTTTCTTT. This translates into CASSNRMNTEAFF.

V gene TRBV7-3 combines with J gene TRBJ1-6; no firm D call. The CDR3 has 15 residues. Between the trimmed V and J ends, which lost 3 bases and 3 bases, there was a span of 9 bases. Germline loops: CDR1 SGHTA, CDR2 FQGTGA. The CDR3 spells CASSLGRSYNSPLHF. Here the CDR3 DNA reads TGTGCCAGCAGCTTGGGCAGGAGCTATAATTCACCCCTCCACTTT.

In its sample, this clone was seen once. The V call is TRBV4-3, the J call TRBJ1-1, with 8 bases matching TRBD1. CDR1 is LGHNA and CDR2 is YSLEER in the germline V gene. The CDR3 is 15 residues long. V shed 0 bases, J shed 4 bases, and the junction held 4 bases outside the gene matches. The CDR3 DNA reads TGCGCCAGCAGCCAAGAGGACAGGGACGGCACTGAAGCTTTCTTT. Its protein is CASSQEDRDGTEAFF.

The chain has TRBV6-1 and TRBJ1-1, with D hard to call. The CDR3 runs to 11 residues. The germline V gene encodes CDR1 MNHNS and CDR2 SASEGT. Trimming pared 7 bases from V and 2 bases from J, leaving 5 bases between. CDR3 sequence: CASTINTEAFF. CDR3 nucleotides: TGTGCCAGCACCATAAACACTGAAGCTTTCTTT.

The chain has TRBV30 and TRBJ2-7, with D possibly matching TRBD1 (6 bases). Germline loops: CDR1 GTSNPN, CDR2 SVGIG (reference sequence). The CDR3 spans 15 residues. V lost 1 base, J lost 5 bases, and 18 bases lay in between. CDR3 residues: CAWSGGLGGKNEQYF. CDR3 nucleotide sequence: TGTGCCTGGAGTGGGGGGCTTGGGGGTAAAAACGAGCAGTACTTC.

The chain joins TRBV9 to TRBJ2-3; D not resolved. The CDR3 is 14 amino acids. Trimming stripped 6 bases from V and 3 bases from J, with 14 bases between. Germline CDR1 and CDR2: SGDLS and YYNGEE. The CDR3 bases are TGTGCCAGCACCCCCCCCGGTGGGACAGATACGCAGTATTTT. Residues: CASTPPGGTDTQYF.

The rearrangement uses TRBV18 and TRBJ1-5; 9 nucleotides line up with TRBD1. CDR1 and CDR2 (germline): KGHSH, LQKENI. V dropped 3 bases and J dropped 3; count of bases not matched to a gene: 3. The CDR3 sequence is 15 residues long. In nucleotides, the CDR3 is TGTGCCAGCTCACCGGGACAGGGTGACAATCAGCCCCAGCATTTT. Protein sequence: CASSPGQGDNQPQHF.

This chain connects TRBV30 to TRBJ1-3; D unclear. V lost 2 bases to trimming and J lost 0 bases, with 8 bases between them. The CDR3 is made up of 14 amino acids. CDR1 is GTSNPN and CDR2 is SVGIG in the germline V gene (reference sequence). The CDR3 here is CAWSPSASGNTIYF. As DNA, the CDR3 is TGTGCCTGGAGTCCAAGTGCCTCTGGAAACACCATATATTTT.

V gene TRBV6-5 combines with J gene TRBJ2-5; D tentatively fits TRBD1 or TRBD2 (5 bases each). The CDR3 consists of 14 residues. The germline V gene has CDR1 MNHEY and CDR2 SVGAGI. Trimming stripped 2 bases from V and 7 bases from J, with 14 bases between. The CDR3 region is CASSYARDPSTQYF. CDR3 nucleotides: TGTGCCAGCAGTTACGCCCGGGACCCGTCGACCCAGTACTTC.

This clone was detected only once. V gene TRBV5-1 combines with J gene TRBJ2-1; 7 positions agree with TRBD1. Germline V lookup: CDR1 SGHRS, CDR2 YFSETQ. CDR3 size: 20 residues. The V segment lost 0 bases and the J segment 2 bases; nucleotides outside the gene matches: 17. CDR3 in amino acids: CASSLAVTGTANRPYNEQFF. CDR3 in DNA: TGCGCCAGCAGCTTGGCCGTGACAGGGACCGCGAATCGCCCCTACAATGAGCAGTTCTTC.

The V and J genes are TRBV6-1 and TRBJ2-6; D unresolved. Germline V CDR1 and CDR2: MNHNS, SASEGT. The ends were cut back, 8 bases at V and 0 bases at J, with 5 bases in the middle. The CDR3 runs to 13 residues. The DNA of the CDR3 is TGTGCCAGCGACGGCTCTGGGGCCAACGTCCTGACTTTC. Translation gives CASDGSGANVLTF.

As regards this clone: The sample contains more than one DNA sequence encoding this CDR3. This chain joins TRBV6-5 and TRBJ2-4, with D possibly being TRBD2 (6 bases). The germline V gene encodes CDR1 MNHEY and CDR2 SVGAGI. The CDR3 is 13 amino acids. Trimming took off 5 bases at V and 7 bases at J, with 12 bases between the two ends. In DNA, the CDR3 is TGTGCCAGCAGTGACCGTGGGGGGAACATTCAGTACTTC. This gives the protein CASSDRGGNIQYF.

This clone was seen more than once but under ten times. Written as DNA, the CDR3 is TGTGCCAGCAGCCAACCTTCGGCAGGAGGAAACTATGGCTACACCTTC. It is translated as CASSQPSAGGNYGYTF. The V call is TRBV4-2, the J call TRBJ1-2; D gene unclear. Germline V gene data show CDR1 as LGHNA and CDR2 as YNFKEQ. Trimming cost V 2 bases and J 2 bases, with 15 bases left between them. CDR3 length: 16 residues.

The genes are TRBV27 and TRBJ2-5, with 10 bases aligning to TRBD2. This CDR3 region has 16 residues. Trimming took 4 bases from V and 1 from J; bases not matched to a gene: 6. Germline V CDR1 and CDR2: MNHEY, SMNVEV (reference sequence). The CDR3 nucleotides are TGTGCCAGCAGTTCCGGGATAGCGGGGGGCCAAGAGACCCAGTACTTC. Its protein product is CASSSGIAGGQETQYF.

The chain links TRBV9 to TRBJ2-1; 7 bases match TRBD1. V was pared by 1 base and J by 5 bases, with 6 bases of the junction left unmatched. The CDR3 is 15 amino acids. CDR1 and CDR2 from the germline V gene are SGDLS and YYNGEE. The chain's CDR3 is CASSVPSQGDNEQFF. As DNA, the CDR3 is TGTGCCAGCAGCGTACCTAGCCAGGGGGACAATGAGCAGTTCTTC.

The chain has TRBV7-2 and TRBJ2-6; 7 bases match TRBD2. This CDR3 has 16 residues. Germline assignment: CDR1 SGHTA and CDR2 FQGNSA. Unmatched junction bases numbered 3, after V lost 4 bases and J lost 0 bases. CDR3 sequence reads: CASSSRGGSGANVLTF. CDR3 nucleotide sequence: TGTGCCAGCAGCTCCCGCGGGGGCTCTGGGGCCAACGTCCTGACTTTC.

V gene TRBV28 combines with J gene TRBJ1-2, with D tentatively TRBD1 (6 bases). This CDR3 spans 13 amino acids. V shed 8 bases and J shed 1 base, with 11 bases lying between them. Germline CDR1 MDHEN, CDR2 SYDVKM. CDR3 sequence (DNA): TGTGCCAGCTTTGGGGGGCTTAACTATGGCTACACCTTC. Protein product: CASFGGLNYGYTF.

The genes are TRBV28 and TRBJ2-3; D assignment may be TRBD1 or TRBD2 (5 bases each). The germline V gene encodes CDR1 MDHEN and CDR2 SYDVKM. Between the trimmed V and J ends, which lost 5 bases and 9 bases, there was a span of 12 bases. The CDR3 extends over 12 amino acids. CDR3 loop: CASSPPGRTQYF. As DNA, the CDR3 is TGTGCCAGCAGTCCCCCGGGGCGGACGCAGTATTTT.

The chain carries TRBV6-6 and TRBJ1-5; D is possibly TRBD1 (5 bases). The CDR3 is made up of 13 amino acids. V was pared by 5 bases and J by 12 bases, with 17 bases between. Germline V CDR1 and CDR2: MNHNY, SVGAGI (reference sequence). CDR3 nucleotide sequence: TGTGCCAGCAGTGAGGACATAGGGGATCACCAGCATTTT. Its protein product is CASSEDIGDHQHF.

The chain recombines TRBV5-1 with TRBJ2-1, with 8 bases matching TRBD1. Trimming took 2 bases from V and 6 from J; bases not matched to a gene: 13. The CDR3 has 17 amino acids. Germline-derived CDR1 and CDR2 are SGHRS and YFSETQ. Here the CDR3 reads CASSFTDSGGVGNEQFF. For the CDR3, the DNA is TGCGCCAGCAGCTTTACGGACTCAGGGGGCGTGGGCAATGAGCAGTTCTTC.

This rearrangement joins TRBV7-8 to TRBJ1-1; 9 bases fit TRBD1. CDR3 length: 15 amino acids. The V and J ends lost 7 bases and 5 bases, in that order; junction bases with no gene match: 11. Germline lookup yields CDR1 SGHVS and CDR2 FQNEAQ. CDR3 in amino acids: CASTTTGGIGTEAFF. In DNA, the CDR3 is TGTGCCAGCACCACGACAGGGGGTATTGGGACTGAAGCTTTCTTT.

The rearrangement uses TRBV19 and TRBJ1-4; D unresolved. Trimming took 9 bases from V and 0 from J, leaving 11 bases between them. The CDR3 is 14 residues long. Germline lookup yields CDR1 LNHDA and CDR2 SQIVND (reference sequence). The CDR3 coding sequence is TGTGCCAGCCGACATCCTGCAACTAATGAAAAACTGTTTTTT. It translates to CASRHPATNEKLFF.